This section outlines one T cell receptor beta chain sequence together with its context. This entry belongs to a study of T cells after yellow fever vaccination. About the study: Each low-cell-number fraction was prepared by means of SMART-Seq v4 Ultra Low Input.

UMIs were added to TCR cDNA along with a universal primer site when it was made by 5'RACE template switching. TCRdb itself ran the 5' RACE reads through MiXCR, one entry per CDR3 protein. The table records some 52,000 distinct CDR3 sequences, around 6.7% of them present only once. After removal of 5 bases from V and 1 base from J, the junction contained 4 bases not matched to a gene. The CDR3 sequence is 15 residues long. Germline V gene data show CDR1 as SEHNR and CDR2 as FQNEAQ (reference sequence). Study-wide results and limits: Clones from primary vaccination mostly reappeared after the booster (roughly 97% CD4, approximately 86% CD8). Researchers report a weaker secondary response that nonetheless peaked faster, day 5 versus 15.

The chain is built from TRBV7-9 and TRBJ1-1; the match to TRBD1 covers 10 bases. The sample in question was CD8+ T cells not binding an NS4B(214-222) dextramer, sorted from PBMCs, obtained approximately 47 days after the first yellow fever vaccination. This clonotype was sampled from a man between 18 and 35 years old who received the YFV17D yellow fever vaccine. The CDR3 nucleotides read TGTGCCAGCAGCGAGGGACAGGGGCAGAACACTGAAGCTTTCTTT. Its translation: CASSEGQGQNTEAFF.